The 31 T cell receptor beta chains below were found in one sample sequenced in a study of blood T cell repertoires in COVID-19. Profiling relied on immunoSEQ multiplex PCR, and the TCRdb table lists in-frame clones only, not all of them. The profile shows some 200,000 clones, 75% to 85% of them singletons. Sequencing was carried out using PBMCs or T cells enriched from blood (not recorded which). Receptor source: a woman in her thirties or forties with acute COVID-19.

This clone was detected many times. This chain links TRBV19 with TRBJ2-2, with D tentatively TRBD2 (5 bases). The CDR3 covers 14 residues. Trimming took 7 bases from V and 3 from J, leaving 12 bases between them. Germline-derived CDR1 and CDR2 are LNHDA and SQIVND (reference sequence). CDR3 nucleotide sequence: TGTGCCAGTAAAAGAGGGCCCGACACCGGGGAGCTGTTTTTT. The encoded protein is CASKRGPDTGELFF.

This clone was seen a few times. The chain couples TRBV14 to TRBJ2-7; 8 bases fit TRBD2. The CDR3 loop spans 16 amino acids. V shed 4 bases, J shed 2 bases, and the junction held 10 bases outside the gene matches. From germline, CDR1 is SGHDN and CDR2 FVKESK. In DNA form, the CDR3 reads TGTGCCAGCAGCCCTATAACTAGCGGTTATCCCTACGAGCAGTACTTC. Protein product: CASSPITSGYPYEQYF.

The J gene is TRBJ2-1, the V gene TRBV9; TRBD1 aligns across 7 bases. Trimming cost V 0 bases and J 6 bases; bases outside gene matches: 9. In germline, CDR1 is SGDLS, CDR2 YYNGEE. The CDR3 is 16 residues long. CDR3: CASSVAGTVAFNEQFF. The CDR3 nucleotides read TGTGCCAGCAGCGTAGCCGGGACAGTTGCTTTCAATGAGCAGTTCTTC. Full variable domain (missing parts from reference TRBV9 and TRBJ2-1): DSGVTQTPKHLITATGQRVTLRCSPRSGDLSVYWYQQSLDQGLQFLIQYYNGEERAKGNILERFSAQQFPDLHSELNLSSLELGDSALYFCASSVAGTVAFNEQFFGPGTRLTVL.

V usage is TRBV7-2 and J usage is TRBJ1-3, with 7 positions matching TRBD1. The J segment lost 2 bases and the V segment lost 2 bases, leaving 3 bases of the junction unmatched. This CDR3 has 15 residues. Looked up from germline, CDR1 is SGHTA and CDR2 is FQGNSA. This CDR3 is CASSLRQGPGNTIYF. The DNA of the CDR3 is TGTGCCAGCAGCTTAAGACAGGGACCTGGAAACACCATATATTTT.

In this sample, this clone turned up many times. This chain connects TRBV19 to TRBJ2-2; TRBD2 agrees at 9 bases. Germline V gene data show CDR1 as LNHDA and CDR2 as SQIVND (reference sequence). V dropped 6 bases and J dropped 6; count of bases not matched to a gene: 8. This CDR3 has 15 amino acids. DNA of the CDR3: TGTGCCAGTAGACCCGCCAGCGGGGGGTCCGGGGAGCTGTTTTTT. Protein sequence: CASRPASGGSGELFF.

The chain recombines TRBV6-6 with TRBJ2-6, with TRBD1 matching 9 bases. Germline CDR1 is MNHNY and CDR2 is SVGAGI (reference sequence). V gave up 5 bases and J gave up 4 bases; unmatched junction bases: 9. CDR3 size: 17 residues. The CDR3 nucleotides are TGTGCCAGCAGTCCTGTGACCGGGACAGGGGGGGCCAACGTCCTGACTTTC. This codes for CASSPVTGTGGANVLTF.

The V and J genes are TRBV27 and TRBJ2-5; D is ambiguous. The germline gives CDR1 MNHEY, CDR2 SMNVEV (reference sequence). V was shortened by 10 bases and J by 2 bases, with 8 bases between the two germline ends. This CDR3 has 11 amino acids. The CDR3 loop is CATWAQETQYF. The CDR3 DNA follows: TGTGCCACGTGGGCACAAGAGACCCAGTACTTC.

The genes are TRBV28 and TRBJ2-7, with a possible D match to TRBD1 (7 bases). Germline-derived CDR1 and CDR2 are MDHEN and SYDVKM. V was trimmed by 7 bases and J by 4 bases, leaving 23 bases between them. This CDR3 is 16 amino acids long. The CDR3 loop reads CASIPGGKYVAYEQYF. CDR3 DNA sequence: TGTGCCAGCATCCCAGGGGGGAAGTACGTGGCTTACGAGCAGTACTTC.

V gene TRBV28 combines with J gene TRBJ1-2; 9 bases fit TRBD1. CDR1 and CDR2 from the germline V gene are MDHEN and SYDVKM. Germline trimming cut 7 bases from V and 7 bases from J; bases unmatched to any gene: 10. This CDR3 is 14 amino acids long. Here the CDR3 reads CASTLSGTGTGYTF. The CDR3 nucleotides read TGTGCCAGCACCCTGTCGGGGACAGGGACTGGCTACACCTTC.

The chain carries TRBV29-1 and TRBJ1-2, with D hard to call. The CDR3 has 9 residues. The germline V and J ends were trimmed by 4 bases and 8 bases, with 5 bases remaining between them. Germline CDR1 SQVTM, CDR2 ANQGSEA. The CDR3 reads CSVGEGYTF. The CDR3 coding sequence is TGCAGCGTTGGGGAGGGCTACACCTTC. The complete variable domain, with remaining parts taken from reference TRBV29-1 and TRBJ1-2, reads SAVISQKPSRDICQRGTSLTIQCQVDSQVTMMFWYRQQPGQSLTLIATANQGSEATYESGFVIDKFPISRPNLTFSTLTVSNMSPEDSSIYLCSVGEGYTFGSGTRLTVV.

The genes are TRBV6-5 and TRBJ1-1; no clear D gene. Germline V gene sequence: CDR1 MNHEY, CDR2 SVGAGI. CDR3 size: 14 residues. The V gene lost 4 bases and the J gene lost 2 bases, with 11 bases spanning the gap. CDR3 residues: CASSFMRFNTEAFF. The CDR3 coding sequence is TGTGCCAGCAGTTTTATGCGTTTTAACACTGAAGCTTTCTTT.

This clone has only a few counts. The chain carries TRBV28 and TRBJ1-4; TRBD1 matches at 11 bases. V lost 5 bases, J lost 10 bases, and 6 bases stayed unmatched. The CDR3 loop spans 14 amino acids. Per germline, CDR1 MDHEN and CDR2 SYDVKM. CDR3 in amino acids: CASSLDRGLVKLFF. The CDR3 bases are TGTGCCAGCAGTCTGGACAGGGGGCTAGTAAAACTGTTTTTT.

This chain uses TRBV24-1 with TRBJ2-2; tentative D call: TRBD2 (5 bases). V gave up 10 bases and J gave up 5 bases, with 16 bases separating them. Germline CDR1 reads KGHDR; CDR2 reads SFDVKD. CDR3 length equals 14 residues. The CDR3 region has the DNA TGTGCCACTGGGGTTTTCGGGGAGACCGGGGAGCTGTTTTTT. This codes for CATGVFGETGELFF.

The chain is built from TRBV11-2 and TRBJ1-3; TRBD1 is a possible D gene (5 bases). Germline CDR1 reads SGHAT; CDR2 reads FQNNGV. The CDR3 extends over 16 amino acids. Trimming left V 5 bases short and J 0 bases short, with 14 bases between. The CDR3 nucleotides are TGTGCCAGCAGCGTGACAGTGACCAGCTCTGGAAACACCATATATTTT. Translating it yields CASSVTVTSSGNTIYF.

This sequence joins TRBV2 and TRBJ1-2; D possibly corresponds to TRBD1 (6 bases). This CDR3 contains 11 residues. Germline values: CDR1 SNHLY, CDR2 FYNNEI. CDR3 amino acids: CAGNREAGYTF. The CDR3 DNA reads as TGTGCTGGCAACAGGGAAGCTGGCTACACCTTC. The full variable domain, with the rest looked up from reference TRBV2 and TRBJ1-2, is EPEVTQTPSHQVTQMGQEVILRCVPISNHLYFYWYRQILGQKVEFLVSFYNNEISEKSEIFDDQFSVERPDGSNFTLKIRSTKLEDSAMYFCAGNREAGYTFGSGTRLTVV.

The chain couples TRBV27 to TRBJ2-1; TRBD1 aligns across 7 bases. V was pared by 5 bases and J by 3 bases, with 4 bases of the junction left unmatched. The germline gives CDR1 MNHEY, CDR2 SMNVEV (reference sequence). The CDR3 spans 14 residues. CDR3 coding DNA: TGTGCCAGCAGTCGGGACAGCTTCTACAATGAGCAGTTCTTC. Residues: CASSRDSFYNEQFF.

J is TRBJ1-6 and V is TRBV19; D unclear. Trimming shortened V by 1 base and J by 0 bases, and 10 bases separated the two germline ends. The CDR3 loop spans 17 amino acids. CDR1 LNHDA and CDR2 SQIVND come from the germline V gene (reference sequence). The CDR3 region has the DNA TGTGCCAGTAGTATAGTTCCCGGGAGCTCCTATAATTCACCCCTCCACTTT. As protein: CASSIVPGSSYNSPLHF. Drawing the rest from reference TRBV19 and TRBJ1-6, the complete variable domain is DGGITQSPKYLFRKEGQNVTLSCEQNLNHDAMYWYRQDPGQGLRLIYYSQIVNDFQKGDIAEGYSVSREKKESFPLTVTSAQKNPTAFYLCASSIVPGSSYNSPLHFGNGTRLTVT.

This clone appeared a few times. Other DNA sequences in this sample translate to the same CDR3. The chain is built from TRBV7-2 and TRBJ1-5; 9 positions match TRBD1. V shed 3 bases and J 4 bases; nucleotides not matched to a gene: 1. Germline V lookup: CDR1 SGHTA, CDR2 FQGNSA. The CDR3 runs to 14 residues. Written as DNA, the CDR3 is TGTGCCAGCAGCTTGGACAGGGGAAATCAGCCCCAGCATTTT. It encodes CASSLDRGNQPQHF.

The chain has TRBV7-3 and TRBJ1-5; D remains unclear. Germline CDR1 and CDR2: SGHTA and FQGTGA. CDR3 length: 13 residues. V was pared by 0 bases and J by 4 bases, with 4 bases between. As DNA, the CDR3 is TGTGCCAGCAGCTTAACGACTAATCAGCCCCAGCATTTT. Its translation is CASSLTTNQPQHF. Supplemented by reference TRBV7-3 and TRBJ1-5, the full variable domain reads GAGVSQTPSNKVTEKGKYVELRCDPISGHTALYWYRQSLGQGPEFLIYFQGTGAADDSGLPNDRFFAVRPEGSVSTLKIQRTERGDSAVYLCASSLTTNQPQHFGDGTRLSIL.

The chain recombines TRBV5-1 with TRBJ2-1; D might be TRBD1 (6 bases). Deletions cut 3 bases from V and 9 bases from J, with 19 bases between. CDR1 SGHRS and CDR2 YFSETQ come from the germline V gene. CDR3 length equals 15 residues. The CDR3 bases are TGCGCCAGCAGCTACCGGGACAAAGGATGGGGTGAGCAGTTCTTC. Translated, it gives CASSYRDKGWGEQFF.

The chain joins TRBV6-2 or TRBV6-3 to TRBJ1-6; D remains ambiguous. Germline V gives CDR1 MNHEY, CDR2 SVGEGT. The CDR3 is made up of 12 amino acids. Trimming shortened V by 4 bases and J by 7 bases, and 5 bases separated the two germline ends. The CDR3 loop is CASSLENSPLHF. In DNA form, the CDR3 reads TGTGCCAGCAGTTTAGAGAATTCACCCCTCCACTTT.

This chain connects TRBV6-6 to TRBJ2-2; 7 nucleotides agree with TRBD1. The V segment lost 5 bases and the J segment 5 bases; nucleotides outside the gene matches: 8. In germline, CDR1 is MNHNY, CDR2 SVGAGI (reference sequence). This CDR3 region has 15 residues. In nucleotides, the CDR3 is TGTGCCAGCAGTCCCCGACAGGGTTTAACCGGGGAGCTGTTTTTT. Translated: CASSPRQGLTGELFF.

This chain uses TRBV28 with TRBJ2-2; 10 bases fit TRBD2. This CDR3 is 18 amino acids long. Germline V CDR1 and CDR2: MDHEN, SYDVKM. V lost 4 bases, J lost 7 bases, and 15 bases stayed unmatched. CDR3: CASSSRGSGRLRGGELFF. Written as DNA, the CDR3 is TGTGCCAGCAGTTCCCGAGGTAGCGGGAGGCTTAGAGGCGGGGAGCTGTTTTTT.

The chain joins TRBV4-3 to TRBJ1-6, with 9 bases that match TRBD1. Germline V lookup: CDR1 LGHNA, CDR2 YSLEER. Unmatched junction bases numbered 7, after V lost 4 bases and J lost 6 bases. The length of the CDR3 is 16 residues. CDR3 nucleotide sequence: TGCGCCAGCAGCCTCGAAACGGGACAGGGTAATTCACCCCTCCACTTT. The encoded protein is CASSLETGQGNSPLHF.

The V gene is TRBV29-1, the J gene TRBJ2-7; TRBD1 matches at 10 bases. The germline gives CDR1 SQVTM, CDR2 ANQGSEA. With 5 bases clipped from V and 3 bases from J, the junction kept 1 base outside the gene matches. The CDR3 totals 12 residues. CDR3 loop: CSVRTGGYEQYF. In DNA form, the CDR3 reads TGCAGCGTTCGGACAGGGGGCTACGAGCAGTACTTC.

The rearrangement uses TRBV25-1 and TRBJ1-1; possible D gene TRBD1, 5 bases. Germline-derived CDR1 and CDR2 are MGHDK and SYGVNS. This CDR3 is built from 14 residues. The V and J ends lost 2 bases and 5 bases respectively, with 12 bases between them. CDR3 sequence reads: CASSEEVGATEAFF. In nucleotides, the CDR3 is TGTGCCAGCAGTGAAGAGGTAGGGGCGACTGAAGCTTTCTTT.

This sequence joins TRBV9 and TRBJ2-1, with 16 positions matching TRBD2. The junction had 4 bases not matched to a gene; V was cut back by 0 bases and J by 7 bases. Per germline, CDR1 SGDLS and CDR2 YYNGEE. There are 17 residues in the CDR3. In DNA form, the CDR3 reads TGTGCCAGCAGCGTAGAGGTGGGACTAGCGGGGGGGAATGAGCAGTTCTTC. It is translated as CASSVEVGLAGGNEQFF.

V is TRBV7-2 and J is TRBJ1-5, with 8 bases fitting TRBD1. The V segment lost 4 bases and the J segment 1 base; nucleotides outside the gene matches: 6. Germline CDR1 SGHTA, CDR2 FQGNSA. This CDR3 has 16 residues. CDR3 protein: CASSSTGVASNQPQHF. In DNA form, the CDR3 reads TGTGCCAGCAGCTCGACAGGGGTCGCGAGCAATCAGCCCCAGCATTTT.

The gene calls are TRBV6-5 and TRBJ1-5; 7 bases are shared with TRBD1. After removal of 6 bases from V and 7 bases from J, the junction contained 6 bases not matched to a gene. CDR1 MNHEY and CDR2 SVGAGI come from the germline V gene. This CDR3 has 13 amino acids. CDR3 coding DNA: TGTGCCAGCAGGATAGGGGGCGGGCAGCCCCAGCATTTT. This codes for CASRIGGGQPQHF.

This clone was observed once. V and J are TRBV9 and TRBJ1-2; 9 nucleotides align to TRBD1. The CDR3 sequence is 16 residues long. Germline V gene lookup returns CDR1 SGDLS and CDR2 YYNGEE. V gave up 4 bases and J gave up 1 base; unmatched junction bases: 8. This CDR3 is CASSFGTGTDNYGYTF. In DNA, the CDR3 is TGTGCCAGCAGCTTCGGGACAGGGACTGATAACTATGGCTACACCTTC.

The chain recombines TRBV7-3 with TRBJ2-2; 8 positions match TRBD1. Trimming cost V 4 bases and J 8 bases; bases outside gene matches: 9. Germline assignment: CDR1 SGHTA and CDR2 FQGTGA. The CDR3 is 15 amino acids. The CDR3 region is CASSSPDRGSGELFF. CDR3 nucleotide sequence: TGTGCCAGCAGCTCGCCCGACAGGGGCAGTGGGGAGCTGTTTTTT.